Given below is one T cell receptor (beta chain) in context. Its antigen is not identified. Primers included in the PCR were 60 Vbeta and 13 Jbeta primers. The assay was immunoSEQ multiplex PCR, and TCRdb's table has in-frame clones only and misses some. The sample lists more than 95,000 clones, 79% occurring once. Germline V CDR1 and CDR2: MNHEY, SMNVEV (reference sequence). Trimming removed 4 bases at V and 5 bases at J, with 17 bases between. This CDR3 spans 15 amino acids. These data belong to a study of cytomegalovirus exposure and HLA in healthy donors. Study-level information: An earlier analysis found fewer than 120 million unique TCR beta sequences from around 180 million T cells.

Study-level findings and limits: The majority of CMV-associated TCR beta chains were reported as apparently HLA-restricted in a later analysis. The records held CMV serostatus as the only immune exposure information. In vitro testing confirmed a few CMV-associated chains as specific for CMV antigens.

The receptor was isolated from a man aged 50 or older in good health and CMV-seropositive. The sequenced sample was PBMCs. This chain connects TRBV27 to TRBJ1-2; possible D gene TRBD1, 6 bases. CDR3 sequence: CASSSHSFDRYGYTF. The CDR3 DNA is TGTGCCAGCAGTTCCCACTCCTTCGACAGGTATGGCTACACCTTC.